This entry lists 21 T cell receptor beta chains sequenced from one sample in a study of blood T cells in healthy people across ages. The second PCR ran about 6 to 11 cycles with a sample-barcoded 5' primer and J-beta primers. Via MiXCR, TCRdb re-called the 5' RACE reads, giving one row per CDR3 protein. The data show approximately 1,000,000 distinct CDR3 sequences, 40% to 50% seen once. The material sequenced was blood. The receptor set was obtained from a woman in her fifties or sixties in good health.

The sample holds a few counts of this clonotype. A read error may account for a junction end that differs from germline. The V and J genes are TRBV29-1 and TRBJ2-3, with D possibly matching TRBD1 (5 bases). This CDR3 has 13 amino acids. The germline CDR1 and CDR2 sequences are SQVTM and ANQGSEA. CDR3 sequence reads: CAAWRQSTDTQYF. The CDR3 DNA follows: TGTGCGGCCTGGAGACAGAGCACAGATACGCAGTATTTT.

CDR3 amino acids: CASSYLSRSGGSGNTIYF. The CDR3 nucleotides read TGTGCCAGCAGTTACCTGAGTCGTTCGGGAGGCTCTGGAAACACCATATATTTT. The chain links TRBV6-5 to TRBJ1-3; no firm D call. Germline V lookup: CDR1 MNHEY, CDR2 SVGAGI. Trimming removed 2 bases from V and 0 bases from J, with 17 bases in between. CDR3 length: 18 amino acids.

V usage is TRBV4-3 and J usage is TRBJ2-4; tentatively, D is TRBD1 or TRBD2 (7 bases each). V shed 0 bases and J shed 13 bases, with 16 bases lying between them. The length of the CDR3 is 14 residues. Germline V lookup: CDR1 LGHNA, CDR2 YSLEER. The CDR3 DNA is TGCGCCAGCAGCCAAGAGTCGCAGGGGGGGGAGCAGTACTTC. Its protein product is CASSQESQGGEQYF.

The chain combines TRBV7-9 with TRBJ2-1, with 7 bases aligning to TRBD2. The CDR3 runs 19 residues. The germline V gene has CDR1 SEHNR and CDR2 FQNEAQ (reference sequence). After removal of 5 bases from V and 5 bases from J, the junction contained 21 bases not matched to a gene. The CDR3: CASSPNAAGLTFLHNEQFF. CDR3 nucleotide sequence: TGTGCCAGCAGCCCTAATGCAGCGGGATTAACTTTTTTACACAATGAGCAGTTCTTC.

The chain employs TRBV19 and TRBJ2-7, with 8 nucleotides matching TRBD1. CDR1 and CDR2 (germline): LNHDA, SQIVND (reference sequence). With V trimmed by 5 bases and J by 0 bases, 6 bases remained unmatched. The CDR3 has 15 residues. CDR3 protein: CASSDRQGSSYEQYF. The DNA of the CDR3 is TGTGCCAGTAGTGACCGACAGGGGAGCTCCTACGAGCAGTACTTC.

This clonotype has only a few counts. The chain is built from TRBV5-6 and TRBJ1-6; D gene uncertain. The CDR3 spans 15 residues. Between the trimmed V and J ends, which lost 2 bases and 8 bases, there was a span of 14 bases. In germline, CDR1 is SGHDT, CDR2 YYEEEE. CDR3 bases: TGTGCCAGCAGCTTCCGACGGGTCGGGGATTCACCCCTCCACTTT. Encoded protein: CASSFRRVGDSPLHF.

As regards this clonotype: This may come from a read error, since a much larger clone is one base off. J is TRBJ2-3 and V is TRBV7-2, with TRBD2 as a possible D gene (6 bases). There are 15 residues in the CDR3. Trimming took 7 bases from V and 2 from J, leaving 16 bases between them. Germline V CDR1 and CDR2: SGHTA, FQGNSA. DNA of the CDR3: TGTGCCAGCAACTTGGGCGGGGCCTCCACAGATACGCAGTATTTT. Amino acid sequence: CASNLGGASTDTQYF.

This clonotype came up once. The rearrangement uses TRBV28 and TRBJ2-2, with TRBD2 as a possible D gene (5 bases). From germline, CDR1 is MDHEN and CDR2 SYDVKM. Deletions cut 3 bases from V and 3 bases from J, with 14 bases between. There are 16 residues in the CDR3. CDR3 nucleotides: TGTGCCAGCAGTTTCCACCCCGAGAGGGACACCGGGGAGCTGTTTTTT. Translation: CASSFHPERDTGELFF. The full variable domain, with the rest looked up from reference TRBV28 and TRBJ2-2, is DVKVTQSSRYLVKRTGEKVFLECVQDMDHENMFWYRQDPGLGLRLIYFSYDVKMKEKGDIPEGYSVSREKKERFSLILESASTNQTSMYLCASSFHPERDTGELFFGEGSRLTVL.

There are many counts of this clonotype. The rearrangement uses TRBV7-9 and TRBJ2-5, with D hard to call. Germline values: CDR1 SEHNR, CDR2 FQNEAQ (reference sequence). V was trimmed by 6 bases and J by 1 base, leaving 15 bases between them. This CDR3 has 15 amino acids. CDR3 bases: TGTGCCAGCAGTCGGTCTGTCTCCGGCCAAGAGACCCAGTACTTC. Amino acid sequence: CASSRSVSGQETQYF.

The CDR3 loop is CASGRQGASYNEQFF. The CDR3 DNA reads as TGTGCCAGCGGCCGACAGGGTGCCTCCTACAATGAGCAGTTCTTC. V is TRBV7-3 and J is TRBJ2-1; 7 nucleotides agree with TRBD1. Germline V gene sequence: CDR1 SGHTA, CDR2 FQGTGA. The CDR3 has 15 amino acids. Trimming at V came to 8 bases and at J to 0 bases, leaving 7 bases not matched to a gene.

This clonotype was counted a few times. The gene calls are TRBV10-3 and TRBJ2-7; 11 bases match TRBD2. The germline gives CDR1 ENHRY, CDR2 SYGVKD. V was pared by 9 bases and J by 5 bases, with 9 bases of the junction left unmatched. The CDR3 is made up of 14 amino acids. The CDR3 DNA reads TGTGCCATTAGTTTAGCGGGAGGGCCCCACGAGCAGTACTTC. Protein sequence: CAISLAGGPHEQYF.

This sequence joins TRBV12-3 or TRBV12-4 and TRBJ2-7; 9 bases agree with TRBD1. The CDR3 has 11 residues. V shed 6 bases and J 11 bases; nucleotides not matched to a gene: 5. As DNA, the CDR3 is TGTGCCAGCAGGGGTGACAGGGGGAAGTACTTC. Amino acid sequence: CASRGDRGKYF.

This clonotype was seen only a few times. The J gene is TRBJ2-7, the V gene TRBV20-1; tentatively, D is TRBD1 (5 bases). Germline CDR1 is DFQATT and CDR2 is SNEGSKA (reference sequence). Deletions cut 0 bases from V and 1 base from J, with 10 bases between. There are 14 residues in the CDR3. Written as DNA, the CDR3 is TGCAGTGCTAGAGATTTAGACAGTTCCTACGAGCAGTACTTC. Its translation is CSARDLDSSYEQYF.

The CDR3 DNA reads TGCAGTGCTAGAGTGGCCACGCCAGTCTTCCAAACCAAAAACATTCAGTACTTC. Translated, it gives CSARVATPVFQTKNIQYF. The chain recombines TRBV20-1 with TRBJ2-4; no definite D call. Germline loops: CDR1 DFQATT, CDR2 SNEGSKA (reference sequence). This CDR3 has 18 residues. With 1 base removed from V and 2 bases from J, the gap between germline ends came to 21 bases.

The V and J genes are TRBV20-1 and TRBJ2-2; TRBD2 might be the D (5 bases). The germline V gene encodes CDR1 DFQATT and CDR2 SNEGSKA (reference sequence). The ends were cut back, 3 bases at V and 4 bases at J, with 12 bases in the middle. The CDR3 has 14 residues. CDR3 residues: CSASELGVTGELFF. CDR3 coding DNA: TGCAGTGCTAGTGAGCTCGGGGTCACCGGGGAGCTGTTTTTT.

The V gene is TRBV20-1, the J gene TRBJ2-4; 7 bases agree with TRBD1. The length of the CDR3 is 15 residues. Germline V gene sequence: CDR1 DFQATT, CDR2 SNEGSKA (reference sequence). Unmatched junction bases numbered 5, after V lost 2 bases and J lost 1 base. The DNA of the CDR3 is TGCAGTGCTAGAAGGACAGGTCTGGCCAAAAACATTCAGTACTTC. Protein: CSARRTGLAKNIQYF.

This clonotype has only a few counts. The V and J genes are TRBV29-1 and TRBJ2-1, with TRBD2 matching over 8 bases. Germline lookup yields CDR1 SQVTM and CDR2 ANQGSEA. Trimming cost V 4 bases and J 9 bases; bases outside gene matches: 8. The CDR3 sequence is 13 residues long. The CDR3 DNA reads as TGCAGCGTTGTTAGCGGGGTCGTGGGTGAGCAGTTCTTC. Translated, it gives CSVVSGVVGEQFF.

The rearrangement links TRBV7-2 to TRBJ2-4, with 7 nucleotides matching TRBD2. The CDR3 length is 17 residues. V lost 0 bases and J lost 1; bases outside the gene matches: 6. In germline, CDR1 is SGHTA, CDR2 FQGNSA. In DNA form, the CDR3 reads TGTGCCAGCAGCTTAGCTCGGGCGGGAGTTGCCAAAAACATTCAGTACTTC. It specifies CASSLARAGVAKNIQYF.

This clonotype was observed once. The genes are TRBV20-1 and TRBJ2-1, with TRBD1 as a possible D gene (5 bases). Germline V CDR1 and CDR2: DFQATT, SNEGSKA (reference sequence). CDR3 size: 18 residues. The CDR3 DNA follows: TGCTGTGTTAGAGATAGTTTCCAGCGACAGACACTTGGCAATGAGCAGTTCTTC. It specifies CCVRDSFQRQTLGNEQFF.

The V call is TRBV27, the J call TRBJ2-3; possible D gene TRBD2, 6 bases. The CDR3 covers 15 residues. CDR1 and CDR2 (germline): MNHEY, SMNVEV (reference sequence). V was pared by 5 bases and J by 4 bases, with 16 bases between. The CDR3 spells CASSVRGSGSDTQYF. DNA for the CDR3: TGTGCCAGCAGTGTGCGGGGAAGCGGGTCAGATACGCAGTATTTT.

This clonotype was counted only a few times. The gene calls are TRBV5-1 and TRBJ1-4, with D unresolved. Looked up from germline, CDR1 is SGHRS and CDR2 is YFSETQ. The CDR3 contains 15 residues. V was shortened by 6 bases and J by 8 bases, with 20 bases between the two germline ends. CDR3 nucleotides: TGCGCCAGCATCCGCTCGGGAGACTGGATGGAAAAACTGTTTTTT. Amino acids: CASIRSGDWMEKLFF.